Reported below is one T cell receptor (beta chain). This sample is part of a study of blood T cell repertoires in COVID-19. Study details: Both acute and convalescent COVID-19 samples were obtained from the United States, Italy and Spain. PBMCs, B-cell-depleted T cells, or T cells provided the cDNA or gDNA that made up the material.

The CDR3 has 15 amino acids. V lost 3 bases, J lost 6 bases, and 5 bases stayed unmatched. Germline CDR1 KGHSH, CDR2 LQKENI. Per the authors' pipeline: Estimation of nucleated cell counts was performed using reference gene primer amplification. The table came from immunoSEQ multiplex PCR; TCRdb's copy has only in-frame clones and leaves some out. V, J and clone size were drawn from that table, and D and trimming were deduced from the DNA. The sample yields some 250,000 clones, approximately 83% seen once. V and J are TRBV18 and TRBJ2-1, with 10 bases lining up with TRBD1. Source material: peripheral blood. The source is a man aged 25-45 years who had recovered from COVID-19. The CDR3 nucleotides read TGTGCCAGCTCACCGACACGGACAGGGGGCAATGAGCAGTTCTTC. Translated: CASSPTRTGGNEQFF.